This TCR beta chain was captured in a study of regulatory dendritic cells for organ transplantation. Study-wide points: The most alloreactive TCR clonotypes were found in resting memory CD8+ cells. Mature dendritic cells appeared to drive more memory CD8+ clonal expansion than regulatory ones. Memory T cells were less diverse than naive, with memory CD8+ most oligoclonal.

TCRdb's copy holds only in-frame clones and misses some; the assay was immunoSEQ multiplex PCR. The sample holds roughly 34,000 clones, roughly 91% seen once. Concerning this clone: Its specificity is not known.

CD4+ or CD8+ T cells were sorted as naive CD45RA+ or memory CD45RO+. This CDR3 is built from 14 residues. V dropped 1 base and J dropped 8 bases, with 14 bases sitting between them. CDR1 and CDR2 from the germline V gene are LGHNA and YNFKEQ. The chain couples TRBV4-2 to TRBJ1-1, with unresolved D. The TCR was taken from a human donor in good health. Sequencing input: naive CD4+ T cells from blood. Subset noted: CD45RA+ naive T cells. The CDR3 region has the DNA TGTGCCAGCAGCCAAGTAGACGGACCGGGGGAAGCTTTCTTT. Translating gives CASSQVDGPGEAFF.